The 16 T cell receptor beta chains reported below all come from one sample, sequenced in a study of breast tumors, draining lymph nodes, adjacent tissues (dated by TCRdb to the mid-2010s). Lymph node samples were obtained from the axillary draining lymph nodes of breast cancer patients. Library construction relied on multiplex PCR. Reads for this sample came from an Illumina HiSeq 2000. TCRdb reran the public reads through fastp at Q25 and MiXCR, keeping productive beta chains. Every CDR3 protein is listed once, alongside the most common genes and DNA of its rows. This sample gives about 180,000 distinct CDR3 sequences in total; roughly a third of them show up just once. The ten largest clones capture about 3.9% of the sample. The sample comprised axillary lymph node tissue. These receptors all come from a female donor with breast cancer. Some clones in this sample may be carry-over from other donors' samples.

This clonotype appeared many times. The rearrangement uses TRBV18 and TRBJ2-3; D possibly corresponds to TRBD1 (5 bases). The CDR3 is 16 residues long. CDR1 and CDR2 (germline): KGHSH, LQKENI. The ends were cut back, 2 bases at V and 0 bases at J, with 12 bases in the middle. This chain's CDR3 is CASSPWRQPSTDTQYF. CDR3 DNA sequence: TGTGCCAGCTCACCATGGAGACAGCCTAGCACAGATACGCAGTATTTT.

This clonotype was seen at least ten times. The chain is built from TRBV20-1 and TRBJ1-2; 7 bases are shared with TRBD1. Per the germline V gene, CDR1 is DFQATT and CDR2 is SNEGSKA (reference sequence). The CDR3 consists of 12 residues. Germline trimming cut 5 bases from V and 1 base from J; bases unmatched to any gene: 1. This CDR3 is CSAYRGNYGYTF. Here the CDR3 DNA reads TGCAGTGCTTACAGGGGTAACTATGGCTACACCTTC.

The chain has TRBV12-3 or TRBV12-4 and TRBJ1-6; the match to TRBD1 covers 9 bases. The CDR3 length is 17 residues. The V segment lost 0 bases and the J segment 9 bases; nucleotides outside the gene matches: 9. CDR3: CASSLALGTGRSSPLHF. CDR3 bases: TGTGCCAGCAGTTTAGCGCTAGGGACAGGGAGGAGTTCACCCCTCCACTTT.

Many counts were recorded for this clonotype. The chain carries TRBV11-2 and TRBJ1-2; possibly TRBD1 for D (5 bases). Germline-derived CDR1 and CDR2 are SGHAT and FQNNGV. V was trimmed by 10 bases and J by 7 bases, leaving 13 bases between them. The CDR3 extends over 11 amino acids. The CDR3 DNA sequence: TGTGCCATTCGGGACGGGATTGGCTACACCTTC. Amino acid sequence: CAIRDGIGYTF. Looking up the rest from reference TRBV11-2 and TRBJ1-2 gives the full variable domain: EAGVAQSPRYKIIEKRQSVAFWCNPISGHATLYWYQQILGQGPKLLIQFQNNGVVDDSQLPKDRFSAERLKGVDSTLKIQPAKLEDSAVYLCAIRDGIGYTFGSGTRLTVV.

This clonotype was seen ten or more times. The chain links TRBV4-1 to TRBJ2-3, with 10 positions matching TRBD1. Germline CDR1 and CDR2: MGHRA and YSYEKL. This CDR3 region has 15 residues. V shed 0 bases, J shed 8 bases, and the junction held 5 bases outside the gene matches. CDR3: CASSQDGDRGITQYF. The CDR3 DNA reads TGCGCCAGCAGCCAAGACGGGGACAGGGGTATTACGCAGTATTTT.

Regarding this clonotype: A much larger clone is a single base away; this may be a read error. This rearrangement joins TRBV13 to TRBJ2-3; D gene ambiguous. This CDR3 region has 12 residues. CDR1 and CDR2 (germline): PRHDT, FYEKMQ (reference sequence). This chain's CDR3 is CANSSYTDTQYF. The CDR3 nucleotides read TGTGCCAACAGCTCTTACACAGATACGCAGTATTTT.

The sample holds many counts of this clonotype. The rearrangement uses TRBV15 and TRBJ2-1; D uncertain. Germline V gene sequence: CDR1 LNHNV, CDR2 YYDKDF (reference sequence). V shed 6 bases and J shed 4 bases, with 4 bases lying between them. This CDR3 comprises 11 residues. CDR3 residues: CATREYNEQFF. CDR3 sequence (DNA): TGTGCCACCAGAGAATACAATGAGCAGTTCTTC.

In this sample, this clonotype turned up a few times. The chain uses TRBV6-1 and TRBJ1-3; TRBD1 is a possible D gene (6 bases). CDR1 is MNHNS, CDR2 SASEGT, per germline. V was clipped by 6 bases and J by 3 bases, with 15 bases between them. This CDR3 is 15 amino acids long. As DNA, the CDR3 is TGTGCCAGCAGGGTTAGGGCAGGGGATGGAAACACCATATATTTT. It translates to CASRVRAGDGNTIYF.

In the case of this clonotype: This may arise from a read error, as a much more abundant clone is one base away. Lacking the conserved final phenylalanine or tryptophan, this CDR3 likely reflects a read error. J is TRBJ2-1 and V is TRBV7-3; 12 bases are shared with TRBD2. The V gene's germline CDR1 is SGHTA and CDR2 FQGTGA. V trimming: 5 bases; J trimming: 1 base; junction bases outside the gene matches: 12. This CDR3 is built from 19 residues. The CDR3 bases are TGTGCCAGCAGCCCTAACCGCGCCGGGACTAGCGGGTCCTACAATGAGCAGTTCCTC. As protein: CASSPNRAGTSGSYNEQFL.

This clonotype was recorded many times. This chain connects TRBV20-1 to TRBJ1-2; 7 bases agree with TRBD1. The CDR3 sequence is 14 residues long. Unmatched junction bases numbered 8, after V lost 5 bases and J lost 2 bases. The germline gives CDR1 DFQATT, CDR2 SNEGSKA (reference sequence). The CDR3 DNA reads TGCAGTGCTCCAAGGGGGACAGTCAACTATGGCTACACCTTC. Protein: CSAPRGTVNYGYTF.

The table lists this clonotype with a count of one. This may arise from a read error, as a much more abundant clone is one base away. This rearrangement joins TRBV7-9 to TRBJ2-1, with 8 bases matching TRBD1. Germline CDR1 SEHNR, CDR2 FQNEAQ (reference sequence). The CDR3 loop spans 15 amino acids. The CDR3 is CASSRGQGGSNEQLF. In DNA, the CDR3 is TGTGCCAGCAGTCGTGGACAGGGTGGGTCAAATGAGCAGCTCTTC.

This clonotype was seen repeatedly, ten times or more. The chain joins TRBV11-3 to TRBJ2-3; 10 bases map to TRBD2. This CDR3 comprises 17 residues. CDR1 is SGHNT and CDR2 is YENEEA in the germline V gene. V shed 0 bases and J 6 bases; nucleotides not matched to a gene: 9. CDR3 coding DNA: TGTGCCAGCAGCTTAGATTCGGGCCTAGCGGGAGCTGATACGCAGTATTTT. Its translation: CASSLDSGLAGADTQYF.

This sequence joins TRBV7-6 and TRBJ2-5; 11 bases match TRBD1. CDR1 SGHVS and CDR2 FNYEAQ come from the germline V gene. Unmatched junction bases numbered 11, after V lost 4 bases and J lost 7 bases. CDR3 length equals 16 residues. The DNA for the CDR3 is TGTGCCAGCAGCTCTCCGGTCGGACAGGGGGCCGCGACCCAGTACTTC. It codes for CASSSPVGQGAATQYF.

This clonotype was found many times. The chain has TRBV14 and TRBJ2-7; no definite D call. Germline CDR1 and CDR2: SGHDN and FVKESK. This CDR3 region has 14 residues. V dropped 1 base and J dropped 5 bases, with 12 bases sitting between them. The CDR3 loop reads CASSQVGFRNEQYF. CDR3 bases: TGTGCCAGCAGCCAAGTTGGCTTTCGGAACGAGCAGTACTTC.

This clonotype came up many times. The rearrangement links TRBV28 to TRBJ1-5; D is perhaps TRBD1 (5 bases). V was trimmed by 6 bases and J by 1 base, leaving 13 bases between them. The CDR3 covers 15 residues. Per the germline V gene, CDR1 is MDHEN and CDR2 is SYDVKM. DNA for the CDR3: TGTGCCAGCAGGCCCTTAGGGGTGAGCAATCAGCCCCAGCATTTT. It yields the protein CASRPLGVSNQPQHF.

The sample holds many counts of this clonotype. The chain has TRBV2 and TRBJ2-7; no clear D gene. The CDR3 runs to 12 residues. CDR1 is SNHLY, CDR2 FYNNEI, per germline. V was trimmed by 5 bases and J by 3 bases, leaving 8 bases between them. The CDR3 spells CASSQEFYEQYF. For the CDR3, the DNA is TGTGCCAGCAGTCAGGAGTTCTACGAGCAGTACTTC.